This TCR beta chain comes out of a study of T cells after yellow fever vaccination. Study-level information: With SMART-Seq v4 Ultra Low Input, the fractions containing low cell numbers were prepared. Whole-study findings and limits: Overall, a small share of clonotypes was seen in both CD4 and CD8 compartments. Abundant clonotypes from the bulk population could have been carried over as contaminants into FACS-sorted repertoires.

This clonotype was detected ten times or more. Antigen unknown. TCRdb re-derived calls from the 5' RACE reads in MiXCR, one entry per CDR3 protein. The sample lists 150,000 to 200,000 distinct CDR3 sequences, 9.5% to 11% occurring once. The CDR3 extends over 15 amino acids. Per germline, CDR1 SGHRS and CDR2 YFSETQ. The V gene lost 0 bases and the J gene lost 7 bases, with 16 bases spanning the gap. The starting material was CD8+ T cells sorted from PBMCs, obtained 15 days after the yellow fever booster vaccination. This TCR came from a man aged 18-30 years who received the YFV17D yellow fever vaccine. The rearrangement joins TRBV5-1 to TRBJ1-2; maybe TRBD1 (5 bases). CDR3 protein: CASSLAGSGERGYTF. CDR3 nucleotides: TGCGCCAGCAGCTTGGCCGGGTCGGGGGAACGTGGCTACACCTTC.